The 2 T cell receptor beta chains given below trace back to one sample, sequenced in a study of T cells after yellow fever vaccination. TCRdb independently ran MiXCR on the 5' RACE reads; one entry per CDR3 protein. In the table there are about 53,000 distinct CDR3 sequences, roughly 7.4% of which are singletons. The source was CD8+ T cells sorted from PBMCs, collected on the day of the first yellow fever vaccination. These TCRs come from a man between 18 and 29 years old who received the YFV17D yellow fever vaccine.

This clonotype was picked up many times. The rearrangement joins TRBV3-1 to TRBJ2-3, with D possibly being TRBD1 or TRBD2 (5 bases each). Germline V CDR1 and CDR2: LGHDT, YNNKEL (reference sequence). The V gene lost 6 bases and the J gene lost 3 bases, with 22 bases spanning the gap. CDR3 length: 17 residues. For the CDR3, the DNA is TGTGCCAGCAGTCCTCCTCCCGGGACCGACGGGACAGATACGCAGTATTTT. Amino acids: CASSPPPGTDGTDTQYF.

This clonotype came up many times. As DNA, the CDR3 is TGCGCCAGCAGCCAGGGGACTAGCGGGGGGGCCCGGGAGACCCAGTACTTC. Protein sequence: CASSQGTSGGARETQYF. The chain is built from TRBV4-1 and TRBJ2-5; 16 nucleotides align to TRBD2. The CDR3 extends over 17 amino acids. V was pared by 3 bases and J by 5 bases, with 6 bases of the junction left unmatched. Germline CDR1 and CDR2: MGHRA and YSYEKL.